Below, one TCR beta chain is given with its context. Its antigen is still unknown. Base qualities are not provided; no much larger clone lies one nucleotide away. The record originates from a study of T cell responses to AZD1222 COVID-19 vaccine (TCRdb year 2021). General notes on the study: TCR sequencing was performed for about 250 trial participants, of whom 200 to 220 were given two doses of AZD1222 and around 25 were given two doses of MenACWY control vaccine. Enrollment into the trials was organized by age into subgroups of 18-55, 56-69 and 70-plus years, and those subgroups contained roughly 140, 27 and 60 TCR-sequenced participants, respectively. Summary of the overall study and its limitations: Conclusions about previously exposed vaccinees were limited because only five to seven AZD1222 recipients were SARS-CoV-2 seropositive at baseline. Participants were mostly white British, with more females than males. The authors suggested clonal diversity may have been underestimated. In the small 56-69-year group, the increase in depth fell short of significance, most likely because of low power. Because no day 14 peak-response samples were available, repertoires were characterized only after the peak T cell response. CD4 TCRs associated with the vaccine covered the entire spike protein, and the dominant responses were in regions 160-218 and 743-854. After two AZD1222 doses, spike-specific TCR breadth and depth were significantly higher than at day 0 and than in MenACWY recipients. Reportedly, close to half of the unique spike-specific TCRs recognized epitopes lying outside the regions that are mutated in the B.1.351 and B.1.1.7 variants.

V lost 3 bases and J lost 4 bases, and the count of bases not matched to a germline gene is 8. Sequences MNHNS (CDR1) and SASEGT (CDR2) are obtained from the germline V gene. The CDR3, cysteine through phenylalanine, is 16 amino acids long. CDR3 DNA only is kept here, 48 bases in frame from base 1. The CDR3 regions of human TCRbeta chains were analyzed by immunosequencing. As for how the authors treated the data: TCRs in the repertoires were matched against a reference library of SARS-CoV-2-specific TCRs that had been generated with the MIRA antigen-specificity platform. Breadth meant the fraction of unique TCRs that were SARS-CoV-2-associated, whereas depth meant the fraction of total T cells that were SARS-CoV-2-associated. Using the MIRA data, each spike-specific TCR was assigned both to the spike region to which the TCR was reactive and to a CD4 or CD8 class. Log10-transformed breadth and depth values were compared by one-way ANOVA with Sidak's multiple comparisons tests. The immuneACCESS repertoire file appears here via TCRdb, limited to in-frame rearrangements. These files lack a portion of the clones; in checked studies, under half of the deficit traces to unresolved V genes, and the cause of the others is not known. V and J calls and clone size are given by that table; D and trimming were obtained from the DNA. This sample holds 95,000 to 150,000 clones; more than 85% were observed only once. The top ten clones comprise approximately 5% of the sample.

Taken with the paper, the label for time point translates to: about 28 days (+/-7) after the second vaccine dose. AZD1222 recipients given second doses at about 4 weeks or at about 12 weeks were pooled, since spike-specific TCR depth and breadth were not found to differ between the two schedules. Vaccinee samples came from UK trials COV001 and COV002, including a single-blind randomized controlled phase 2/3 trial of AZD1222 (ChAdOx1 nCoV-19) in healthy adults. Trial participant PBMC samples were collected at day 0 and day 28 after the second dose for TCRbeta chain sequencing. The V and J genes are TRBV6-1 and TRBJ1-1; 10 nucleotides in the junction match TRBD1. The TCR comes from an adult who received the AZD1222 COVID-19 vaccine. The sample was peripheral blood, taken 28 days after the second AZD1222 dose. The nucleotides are TGTGCCAGCAGTGAGGGACAGGGGCTAAAGAGCACTGAAGCTTTCTTT. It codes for CASSEGQGLKSTEAFF.